This TCR beta chain was profiled in a study of identical twins. General study results and limits: There is a chance that invariant MAIT and iNKT cells partially muddied zero-insertion analyses. Insertions were reduced in abundant cord blood beta clonotypes but not in memory repertoires.

A universal primer site was created by template switching, with the cDNA bearing unique molecular identifiers. One entry per CDR3 protein, called by TCRdb with MiXCR from the 5' RACE reads. The sample carries around 960,000 distinct CDR3 sequences, 9% to 15% recorded once. About this clonotype: What it binds is not known.

V dropped 4 bases and J dropped 4 bases, with 24 bases sitting between them. The length of the CDR3 is 17 residues. CDR1 and CDR2 from the germline V gene are DFQATT and SNEGSKA (reference sequence). These data were also filed under a second study, of yellow fever vaccine responses in identical twins.

Sequences were obtained from PBMCs. The chain combines TRBV20-1 with TRBJ2-3; D might be TRBD2 (7 bases). The clonotype was recovered from a woman aged 18-29 years in good health. CDR3 in DNA: TGCAGTGCTACCCACTTAGGGGGACTACCAGATCCAGATACGCAGTATTTT. Protein: CSATHLGGLPDPDTQYF.